This TCR beta chain was retrieved from a study of T-cell memory formation after mild COVID-19. TCRdb reprocessed the 5' RACE reads via MiXCR and lists one record per CDR3 protein. The sample contains a few hundred thousand distinct CDR3 sequences, roughly a fifth of which appear only once. A few counts support this clonotype. The germline CDR1 and CDR2 sequences are LGHNA and YNFKEQ. The V and J ends lost 4 bases and 1 base, in that order; junction bases with no gene match: 6. The CDR3 spans 16 residues. The sequencing sample was made of PBMCs or a T cell subset sorted from them (not recorded which). The gene calls are TRBV4-2 and TRBJ2-2; 7 bases are a match to TRBD2. The sequence was obtained from a man aged 18 to 30 who had mild COVID-19 (a few samples of this study predate the infection). Cell type and time point are not known. The CDR3 coding sequence is TGTGCCAGCAGCCGCGGGGGAGCACAGAACACCGGGGAGCTGTTTTTT. This gives the protein CASSRGGAQNTGELFF.